The 3 T cell receptor beta chains in this list originate from one sample, sequenced in a study of blood T cell repertoires in COVID-19. The assay was immunoSEQ multiplex PCR, and TCRdb's table has in-frame clones only and misses some. The table includes 100,000 to 150,000 clones, almost 70% detected once. Source material: peripheral blood. The source is a woman in her 70s with acute or convalescent COVID-19.

The gene calls are TRBV18 and TRBJ1-1; 7 bases are a match to TRBD1. The CDR3 totals 16 residues. Trimming took 6 bases from V and 3 from J; bases not matched to a gene: 13. Germline V gives CDR1 KGHSH, CDR2 LQKENI. The CDR3 reads CASSPGEGARDTEAFF. In nucleotides, the CDR3 is TGTGCCAGCTCCCCCGGAGAGGGGGCGCGGGACACTGAAGCTTTCTTT.

This chain uses TRBV4-2 with TRBJ2-1; 14 bases map to TRBD2. This CDR3 spans 14 amino acids. V lost 5 bases, J lost 12 bases, and 6 bases stayed unmatched. From germline, CDR1 is LGHNA and CDR2 YNFKEQ. The CDR3 coding sequence is TGTGCCAGCAGCTCAGGACTAGCGGGGGGTAGGCAGTTCTTC. Amino acids: CASSSGLAGGRQFF.

This rearrangement joins TRBV21-1 to TRBJ2-7; the DNA was not compared with TRBD1, the D call given in the table. TRBV21-1 is termed a pseudogene. The CDR3 sequence is 14 residues long. CDR3 loop: CASSKANRGYEQYF. CDR3 bases: TGTGCCAGCAGCAAAGCGAACAGGGGATACGAGCAGTACTTC.